The 22 T cell receptor beta chains given below trace back to one sample, sequenced in a study of T-cell reconstitution after alpha-beta-depleted transplantation in children. It was with unique molecular identifiers that the TCRbeta library was prepared. One entry per CDR3 protein results from TCRdb running MiXCR on the PCR reads. The sample comprises 300,000 to 350,000 distinct CDR3 sequences, around 15% of which are singletons, and approximately 38% rests with the top ten. This material consisted of PBMCs, mostly from graft donor cells, taken 360 days after TCRalphabeta/CD19-depleted stem cell transplant. The receptors here all came from a male patient aged 2 to 9 who had a stem cell transplant for acute lymphoblastic leukemia, so the T cells may come from the graft donor.

This rearrangement joins TRBV30 to TRBJ2-2; D ambiguous. CDR1 is GTSNPN, CDR2 SVGIG, per germline (reference sequence). Trimming stripped 0 bases from V and 1 base from J, with 3 bases between. The CDR3 covers 13 residues. CDR3 sequence: CAWSVGNTGELFF. For the CDR3, the DNA is TGTGCCTGGAGTGTAGGGAACACCGGGGAGCTGTTTTTT.

V is TRBV6-2 or TRBV6-3 and J is TRBJ2-7; D remains ambiguous. The germline V and J ends were trimmed by 1 base and 6 bases, with 7 bases remaining between them. This CDR3 contains 12 residues. The germline CDR1 and CDR2 sequences are MNHEY and SVGEGT. CDR3 protein: CASSYFLAEQYF. The CDR3 DNA follows: TGTGCCAGCAGTTACTTTTTGGCCGAGCAGTACTTC.

The sample holds a few counts of this clonotype. The CDR3 bases are TGCGCCAGCAGCCAAGGGACTAGCGTCTACGAGCAGTACTTC. It encodes CASSQGTSVYEQYF. This chain uses TRBV4-1 with TRBJ2-7; 9 bases align to TRBD2. This CDR3 spans 14 amino acids. The germline CDR1 and CDR2 sequences are MGHRA and YSYEKL. J gave up 3 bases and V 1 base, and 1 base lay outside the gene matches.

The J gene is TRBJ2-1, the V gene TRBV20-1; D is uncertain. Trimming shortened V by 5 bases and J by 5 bases, and 10 bases separated the two germline ends. CDR3 length: 12 amino acids. Germline lookup yields CDR1 DFQATT and CDR2 SNEGSKA (reference sequence). CDR3: CSAVRQHNEQFF. CDR3 sequence (DNA): TGCAGTGCTGTTAGGCAACACAATGAGCAGTTCTTC.

The chain recombines TRBV7-9 with TRBJ2-1; 7 bases are a match to TRBD1. The germline V gene has CDR1 SEHNR and CDR2 FQNEAQ (reference sequence). The trim removed 8 bases at V and 10 bases at J, leaving 11 bases unmatched. The CDR3 loop spans 13 amino acids. Written as DNA, the CDR3 is TGTGCCAGCGGAGTTGACAGGGTCGGGGAGCAGTTCTTC. This translates into CASGVDRVGEQFF.

The table lists this clonotype with many counts. The chain has TRBV13 and TRBJ2-1; TRBD2 aligns across 10 bases. From germline, CDR1 is PRHDT and CDR2 FYEKMQ (reference sequence). CDR3 size: 15 residues. V lost 4 bases to trimming and J lost 2 bases; unmatched junction nucleotides: 2. In DNA form, the CDR3 reads TGTGCCAGCAGCTCGCTAGCGGGAGCCTACAATGAGCAGTTCTTC. Encoded protein: CASSSLAGAYNEQFF.

The V and J genes are TRBV11-2 and TRBJ2-3, with 13 positions matching TRBD2. J gave up 5 bases and V 0 bases, and 11 bases lay outside the gene matches. The germline gives CDR1 SGHAT, CDR2 FQNNGV. This CDR3 is 19 amino acids long. CDR3 sequence (DNA): TGTGCCAGCAGCTTAGAGCTCCCCGGACTAGCGGGAGATGTAGATACGCAGTATTTT. Its protein product is CASSLELPGLAGDVDTQYF.

The sample holds a few counts of this clonotype. The rearrangement links TRBV7-9 to TRBJ1-1, with a weak D call TRBD1 (6 bases). CDR3 length: 15 residues. V lost 4 bases to trimming and J lost 4 bases, with 16 bases between them. Germline assignment: CDR1 SEHNR and CDR2 FQNEAQ (reference sequence). CDR3 region: CASSSPGTPGTEAFF. CDR3 bases: TGTGCCAGCAGCTCCCCCGGGACACCGGGCACTGAAGCTTTCTTT.

The V gene is TRBV28, the J gene TRBJ1-4; D ambiguous. Looked up from germline, CDR1 is MDHEN and CDR2 is SYDVKM. V gave up 7 bases and J gave up 6 bases, with 27 bases separating them. This CDR3 comprises 18 residues. DNA for the CDR3: TGTGCCAGCATCTCCTCGGTCGTGCGGAGAATAGAAGATGAAAAACTGTTTTTT. The encoded protein is CASISSVVRRIEDEKLFF.

This clonotype has just a few counts. CDR3 sequence: CASGGYSYGYTF. CDR3 coding DNA: TGTGCCAGCGGTGGGTACAGCTATGGCTACACCTTC. The J gene is TRBJ1-2, the V gene TRBV28; D gene ambiguous. Trimming cost V 8 bases and J 4 bases, with 11 bases left between them. Germline lookup yields CDR1 MDHEN and CDR2 SYDVKM. This CDR3 has 12 residues.

This clonotype was recorded at least ten times. V gene TRBV3-1 combines with J gene TRBJ2-7, with a tentative D call TRBD2 (5 bases). The CDR3 covers 12 residues. V lost 1 base to trimming and J lost 5 bases, with 6 bases between them. Germline CDR1 and CDR2: LGHDT and YNNKEL (reference sequence). The DNA for the CDR3 is TGTGCCAGCAGCCAAGCGGGGAACGAGCAGTACTTC. This gives the protein CASSQAGNEQYF.

The genes are TRBV13 and TRBJ1-3; the D is unclear. Germline V gene sequence: CDR1 PRHDT, CDR2 FYEKMQ (reference sequence). This CDR3 comprises 12 residues. V lost 5 bases and J 6 bases, leaving 8 bases between the germline ends. The CDR3 coding sequence is TGTGCCAGCAGCCTATATGCAAACACCATATATTTT. Its protein product is CASSLYANTIYF.

This clonotype was seen more than once but under ten times. The CDR3 nucleotides read TGCAGTGCTAGAGATTGGAGCGGCCCGAGGTACAATGAGCAGTTCTTC. It translates to CSARDWSGPRYNEQFF. This rearrangement joins TRBV20-1 to TRBJ2-1, with D maybe TRBD2 (5 bases). V lost 0 bases to trimming and J lost 4 bases, with 16 bases between them. Germline lookup yields CDR1 DFQATT and CDR2 SNEGSKA (reference sequence). The CDR3 covers 16 residues.

This clonotype was recorded many times. The rearrangement uses TRBV2 and TRBJ2-1; D is ambiguous. Germline CDR1 and CDR2: SNHLY and FYNNEI. V was clipped by 4 bases and J by 0 bases, with 7 bases between them. CDR3 size: 14 residues. CDR3 protein: CASSVLASYNEQFF. CDR3 DNA: TGTGCCAGCAGTGTCTTGGCCTCCTACAATGAGCAGTTCTTC. Together with reference TRBV2 and TRBJ2-1, the CDR3 gives the full variable domain: EPEVTQTPSHQVTQMGQEVILRCVPISNHLYFYWYRQILGQKVEFLVSFYNNEISEKSEIFDDQFSVERPDGSNFTLKIRSTKLEDSAMYFCASSVLASYNEQFFGPGTRLTVL.

V gene TRBV7-2 combines with J gene TRBJ1-2; maybe TRBD1 (5 bases). V shed 3 bases and J shed 6 bases, with 11 bases lying between them. The germline V gene has CDR1 SGHTA and CDR2 FQGNSA. This CDR3 has 13 amino acids. CDR3 amino acids: CASSFRQSHGYTF. The DNA for the CDR3 is TGTGCCAGCAGCTTCCGACAGAGTCATGGCTACACCTTC.

This chain joins TRBV4-3 and TRBJ2-7; 8 positions match TRBD1. Unmatched junction bases numbered 9, after V lost 0 bases and J lost 2 bases. Germline V gives CDR1 LGHNA, CDR2 YSLEER. This CDR3 has 17 amino acids. The CDR3 reads CASSQDVHRGTPYEQYF. The CDR3 DNA sequence: TGCGCCAGCAGCCAAGATGTGCACAGGGGGACCCCCTACGAGCAGTACTTC.

The CDR3 spells CASSWGGGPFNNEQFF. CDR3 in DNA: TGTGCCAGCAGTTGGGGGGGAGGGCCCTTCAACAATGAGCAGTTCTTC. The J gene is TRBJ2-1, the V gene TRBV6-5; 7 bases are shared with TRBD2. CDR3 length: 16 amino acids. Unmatched junction bases numbered 11, after V lost 4 bases and J lost 5 bases. CDR1 MNHEY and CDR2 SVGAGI come from the germline V gene.

This clonotype was seen ten or more times. J is TRBJ1-3 and V is TRBV6-5; a possible D gene is TRBD1 (5 bases). Germline V gene sequence: CDR1 MNHEY, CDR2 SVGAGI. V lost 5 bases, J lost 0 bases, and 11 bases lay in between. The CDR3 sequence is 15 residues long. For the CDR3, the DNA is TGTGCCAGCAGTAGGGACGGAGACTCTGGAAACACCATATATTTT. It is translated as CASSRDGDSGNTIYF.

This clonotype was detected only a few times. CDR3 amino acids: CASRGRSGILGEGQYF. In DNA, the CDR3 is TGTGCCAGCAGAGGTAGATCCGGGATCCTAGGGGAGGGGCAGTATTTT. The chain has TRBV28 and TRBJ2-3, with 7 positions matching TRBD2. Looked up from germline, CDR1 is MDHEN and CDR2 is SYDVKM. The J segment lost 11 bases and the V segment lost 6 bases, leaving 20 bases of the junction unmatched. The CDR3 length is 16 residues.

The V call is TRBV7-9, the J call TRBJ1-1; D perhaps matches TRBD1 (6 bases). CDR1 is SEHNR and CDR2 is FQNEAQ in the germline V gene (reference sequence). The CDR3 covers 15 residues. V lost 2 bases, J lost 7 bases, and 17 bases lay in between. In DNA form, the CDR3 reads TGTGCCAGCAGCTTACGGTTCGGGGGGCAGGTTGAAGCTTTCTTT. Amino acid sequence: CASSLRFGGQVEAFF. The entire variable domain, with the rest obtained from reference TRBV7-9 and TRBJ1-1, is as follows: DTGVSQNPRHKITKRGQNVTFRCDPISEHNRLYWYRQTLGQGPEFLTYFQNEAQLEKSRLLSDRFSAERPKGSFSTLEIQRTEQGDSAMYLCASSLRFGGQVEAFFGQGTRLTVV.

This chain links TRBV7-3 with TRBJ2-1, with 9 bases lining up with TRBD1. Per germline, CDR1 SGHTA and CDR2 FQGTGA. V shed 5 bases, J shed 5 bases, and the junction held 4 bases outside the gene matches. This CDR3 comprises 14 residues. CDR3 protein: CASSAYRGHNEQFF. The CDR3 nucleotides read TGTGCCAGCAGCGCTTACAGGGGGCACAATGAGCAGTTCTTC.

This sequence joins TRBV27 and TRBJ2-1; D unclear. With 4 bases removed from V and 7 bases from J, the gap between germline ends came to 5 bases. The V gene's germline CDR1 is MNHEY and CDR2 SMNVEV (reference sequence). The CDR3 sequence is 11 residues long. The CDR3 reads CASSSHNEQFF. CDR3 bases: TGTGCCAGCAGTTCTCATAATGAGCAGTTCTTC.